The 5 T cell receptor beta chains given below trace back to one sample, sequenced in a study of cytomegalovirus exposure and HLA in healthy donors. The PCR employed 60 Vbeta primers together with 13 Jbeta primers. The protocol was immunoSEQ multiplex PCR, while the TCRdb copy is restricted to in-frame clones and leaves out a portion. There are tens of thousands of clones in the sample, with 3.6% held by the top ten. Sequencing used PBMCs. All receptors derive from a woman aged 18-35 years in good health and CMV-seronegative.

The V and J genes are TRBV5-6 and TRBJ2-7; no definite D call. The CDR3 contains 12 residues. The germline gives CDR1 SGHDT, CDR2 YYEEEE. Trimming pared 2 bases from V and 0 bases from J, leaving 3 bases between. Here the CDR3 DNA reads TGTGCCAGCAGCTTTTACTCCTACGAGCAGTACTTC. It specifies CASSFYSYEQYF.

The chain carries TRBV5-4 and TRBJ2-1; 12 bases map to TRBD2. CDR1 is SGHNT and CDR2 is YYREEE in the germline V gene (reference sequence). The CDR3 loop spans 16 amino acids. After removal of 3 bases from V and 7 bases from J, the junction contained 8 bases not matched to a gene. For the CDR3, the DNA is TGTGCCAGCAGCTCCCGACTAGCGGGAGTGCCGAATGAGCAGTTCTTC. This encodes CASSSRLAGVPNEQFF.

The V and J genes are TRBV4-1 and TRBJ2-3; TRBD2 agrees at 13 bases. With V trimmed by 3 bases and J by 5 bases, 20 bases remained unmatched. The germline CDR1 and CDR2 sequences are MGHRA and YSYEKL. CDR3 length: 21 residues. The CDR3 bases are TGCGCCAGCAGCCACGAACGAGGAATCCGACTAGCGGGGGGCCGGGTAGATACGCAGTATTTT. It is translated as CASSHERGIRLAGGRVDTQYF.

V is TRBV4-2 and J is TRBJ1-2, with unresolved D. Deletions cut 0 bases from V and 8 bases from J, with 7 bases between. The CDR3 sequence is 12 residues long. The germline gives CDR1 LGHNA, CDR2 YNFKEQ. The chain's CDR3 is CASSQEQWGYTF. CDR3 sequence (DNA): TGTGCCAGCAGCCAAGAACAGTGGGGCTACACCTTC.

The chain couples TRBV19 to TRBJ2-2; 11 bases line up with TRBD1. Germline assignment: CDR1 LNHDA and CDR2 SQIVND (reference sequence). Trimming removed 7 bases from V and 6 bases from J; junction bases left unmatched: 7. This CDR3 contains 15 residues. In nucleotides, the CDR3 is TGTGCCAGTAACCCGGACAGGGGGCTAGCCGGGGAGCTGTTTTTT. Translating it yields CASNPDRGLAGELFF.